In its sample, the clone carrying this T cell receptor beta chain was seen many times. No antigen is known for it. RNA transcripts yielded amplified TCR beta CDR3 regions. TCR CDR3 regions were first amplified by RT-PCR with HTBI primers. MiXCR was run by TCRdb on the multiplex PCR reads, yielding one entry per CDR3 protein. The table shows about 500,000 distinct CDR3 sequences, with about 45% occurring only once. The sample is drawn from a study of T cells in Graves' hyperthyroidism and ophthalmopathy. Exclusion followed for patients with uncontrolled infection, other autoimmune disease, pregnancy or lactation. Study results and limitations: In simple terms, a model built on 13 V-J features told ophthalmopathy apart from stable hyperthyroidism. Also found in blood were most expanded thyroid clonotypes above 0.001.

There are 13 residues in the CDR3. With 6 bases removed from V and 7 bases from J, the gap between germline ends came to 15 bases. CDR1 and CDR2 (germline): MNHEY, SVGAGI. The receptor was isolated from an adult woman with Graves' disease, either hyperthyroidism or ophthalmopathy (not recorded which). Sequencing used peripheral blood or thyroid tissue (not recorded which). The chain links TRBV6-5 to TRBJ1-2; D uncertain. In DNA, the CDR3 is TGTGCCAGCAGGGGGAACGGGGAGCCTGGCTACACCTTC. It translates to CASRGNGEPGYTF.